This section outlines one T cell receptor beta chain sequence together with its context. These data originate in a study of shared clonotypes between healthy human individuals. Looked up from germline, CDR1 is LNHNV and CDR2 is YYDKDF (reference sequence). With 0 bases removed from V and 8 bases from J, the gap between germline ends came to 7 bases. The CDR3 is 13 residues long. Each PCR replicate from the sorted subsets contained around 200 ng DNA, which is about 31,000 T cell genomes. Assay: immunoSEQ multiplex PCR; the TCRdb copy retains only in-frame clones and omits some. The sample consists of roughly 590,000 clones, 95% of them appearing once. Cells designated naive CD8 were CD45RO-negative and were positively selected for CCR7, with terminally differentiated effector memory CD45RA+ cells excluded.

The chain couples TRBV15 to TRBJ2-2; no definite D call. Sequenced sample: naive CD8+ T cells sorted from blood. This receptor was taken from a young woman in good health. The DNA for the CDR3 is TGTGCCACCAGCAGAGATTGGTCGGGGGAGCTGTTTTTT. Amino acids: CATSRDWSGELFF.